This T cell receptor beta chain appears in the sequencing data of a study of human T cells and chemical hapten exposure. Turning to the study itself: Donors were sensitized with 2% DPC on the upper inner arm. Patch tests put 0.01% DPC on the upper back, read at 6 days.

The library attached unique molecular identifiers to individual cDNA molecules. TCRdb called the RACE reads again in MiXCR, with one record for every CDR3 protein. The sample has more than 75,000 distinct CDR3 sequences, roughly 10% seen once. Time point denoted: patch test 2, 6 weeks after DPC sensitization. The treatment here: therapeutic diphenylcyclopropenone sensitization with weekly scalp DPC. Unmatched junction bases numbered 7, after V lost 2 bases and J lost 2 bases. Looked up from germline, CDR1 is MNHEY and CDR2 is SVGEGT. This CDR3 contains 16 residues. The rearrangement joins TRBV6-2 or TRBV6-3 to TRBJ2-5; TRBD2 aligns across 8 bases. This sequence was found in a woman aged 25 to 45 with alopecia areata. Some clones in this sample may be carry-over from other donors' samples. Specimen: whole blood, collected in connection with sensitization to the hapten diphenylcyclopropenone (DPC). This CDR3 reads CASSYSASGPQETQYF. CDR3 DNA: TGTGCCAGCAGTTACAGCGCTAGCGGGCCTCAAGAGACCCAGTACTTC.